This T cell receptor (beta chain) was retrieved from a study of T-cell memory formation after mild COVID-19. This CDR3 is built from 13 residues. Looked up from germline, CDR1 is GTSNPN and CDR2 is SVGIG (reference sequence). With 0 bases removed from V and 2 bases from J, the gap between germline ends came to 7 bases. TCRdb reprocessed the 5' RACE reads via MiXCR and lists one record per CDR3 protein. Among about 150,000 distinct CDR3 sequences, about 15% were seen once, and the ten largest hold 13% to 15%. This sequence originates from an adult woman who had mild COVID-19 (a few samples of this study predate the infection). Cell type and time point are not known. This sequence joins TRBV30 and TRBJ1-2, with D possibly matching TRBD1 (5 bases). The sample comprised PBMCs or a T cell subset sorted from them (not recorded which). The CDR3 loop is CAWSVGVNYGYTF. The CDR3, as DNA: TGTGCCTGGAGTGTGGGGGTCAACTATGGCTACACCTTC.